Below are 10 T cell receptor beta chains sequenced from a single sample in a study of cytomegalovirus exposure and HLA in healthy donors. 60 Vbeta and 13 Jbeta primers were used in PCR. Some clones are missing from TCRdb's copy, which holds only in-frame ones; the method was immunoSEQ multiplex PCR. This table holds roughly 200,000 clones, roughly 80% found once. Sequencing input: PBMCs. The receptors stem from a woman younger than 35 in good health and CMV-seronegative.

The V call is TRBV27, the J call TRBJ2-7, with D perhaps matching TRBD2 (5 bases). CDR3 length equals 15 residues. V was trimmed by 2 bases and J by 0 bases, leaving 11 bases between them. The germline V gene encodes CDR1 MNHEY and CDR2 SMNVEV (reference sequence). CDR3 loop: CASSLAGVSSYEQYF. CDR3 sequence (DNA): TGTGCCAGCAGTTTAGCGGGTGTTAGCTCCTACGAGCAGTACTTC.

The chain has TRBV19 and TRBJ1-5; D not resolved. Germline assignment: CDR1 LNHDA and CDR2 SQIVND (reference sequence). Trimming took off 6 bases at V and 5 bases at J, with 11 bases between the two ends. The CDR3 is 13 residues long. The DNA for the CDR3 is TGTGCCAGTAGCTTCAGGAGGGATCAGCCCCAGCATTTT. Its translation: CASSFRRDQPQHF.

This chain joins TRBV5-8 and TRBJ2-5; 8 bases are shared with TRBD2. Germline-derived CDR1 and CDR2 are SGHTS and YDEGEE. V dropped 1 base and J dropped 1; count of bases not matched to a gene: 0. The CDR3 has 14 residues. The CDR3 here is CASSLTSGQETQYF. In DNA form, the CDR3 reads TGTGCCAGCAGCTTGACTAGCGGCCAAGAGACCCAGTACTTC. Full variable domain (missing parts from reference TRBV5-8 and TRBJ2-5): EAGVTQSPTHLIKTRGQQATLRCSPISGHTSVYWYQQALGLGLQFLLWYDEGEERNRGNFPPRFSGRQFPNYSSELNVNALELEDSALYLCASSLTSGQETQYFGPGTRLLVL.

On this clone: The same CDR3 arises from other DNA sequences in this sample as well. The chain has TRBV6-5 and TRBJ2-1, with 11 bases aligning to TRBD2. Per the germline V gene, CDR1 is MNHEY and CDR2 is SVGAGI. This CDR3 spans 16 amino acids. After removal of 0 bases from V and 7 bases from J, the junction contained 5 bases not matched to a gene. Here the CDR3 reads CASSYSGTSGRNEQFF. CDR3 nucleotides: TGTGCCAGCAGTTACTCAGGGACTAGCGGACGGAATGAGCAGTTCTTC.

The genes are TRBV30 and TRBJ1-5; TRBD1 matches 7 bases. This CDR3 has 15 amino acids. Per germline, CDR1 GTSNPN and CDR2 SVGIG (reference sequence). Germline trimming cut 2 bases from V and 9 bases from J; bases unmatched to any gene: 13. The CDR3 here is CAWSKTGDSSSPQHF. The CDR3 coding sequence is TGTGCCTGGAGTAAAACGGGGGACAGCTCGTCGCCCCAGCATTTT. Full variable domain (rest looked up from reference TRBV30 and TRBJ1-5): SQTIHQWPATLVQPVGSPLSLECTVEGTSNPNLYWYRQAAGRGLQLLFYSVGIGQISSEVPQNLSASRPQDRQFILSSKKLLLSDSGFYLCAWSKTGDSSSPQHFGDGTRLSIL.

The CDR3 coding sequence is TGTGCCAGCAGTGCCGGGACAAAAATAGCCAAAAACATTCAGTACTTC. Translated: CASSAGTKIAKNIQYF. This chain joins TRBV6-1 and TRBJ2-4, with D maybe TRBD1 (6 bases). The CDR3 is 16 amino acids. The germline V gene has CDR1 MNHNS and CDR2 SASEGT. V lost 4 bases, J lost 0 bases, and 13 bases lay in between.

With regard to this clone: At one end, the junction sequence differs from germline, possibly due to a read error. V is TRBV7-9 and J is TRBJ1-1; 7 bases map to TRBD1. This CDR3 has 15 amino acids. Germline loops: CDR1 SEHNR, CDR2 FQNEAQ (reference sequence). The DNA of the CDR3 is TGTTCCAGCAGCTCCCCGACAGGGACGAACACTGAAGCTTTCTTT. It specifies CSSSSPTGTNTEAFF. Based on the CDR3 plus reference TRBV7-9 and TRBJ1-1, the full variable domain is DTGVSQNPRHKITKRGQNVTFRCDPISEHNRLYWYRQTLGQGPEFLTYFQNEAQLEKSRLLSDRFSAERPKGSFSTLEIQRTEQGDSAMYLCSSSSPTGTNTEAFFGQGTRLTVV.

This CDR3 reads CAWSVSTGVSYEQYF. CDR3 in DNA: TGTGCCTGGAGTGTGAGTACAGGGGTCTCCTACGAGCAGTACTTC. The rearrangement uses TRBV30 and TRBJ2-7; 7 nucleotides agree with TRBD1. In germline, CDR1 is GTSNPN, CDR2 SVGIG (reference sequence). The V gene end was trimmed by 0 bases and the J gene end by 0 bases; junction bases not matched to a gene: 5. CDR3 length: 15 amino acids.

The chain joins TRBV6-5 to TRBJ2-7, with 9 bases aligning to TRBD1. Germline V gene lookup returns CDR1 MNHEY and CDR2 SVGAGI. J lost 5 bases, V lost 2 bases, and 4 bases had no gene match. The CDR3 contains 14 residues. The CDR3 region is CASSYRDRAHEQYF. The CDR3 DNA follows: TGTGCCAGCAGTTACCGGGACAGGGCCCACGAGCAGTACTTC.

The chain carries TRBV28 and TRBJ2-1; 11 bases are a match to TRBD2. Trimming cost V 5 bases and J 5 bases; bases outside gene matches: 11. The CDR3 runs 17 residues. Per germline, CDR1 MDHEN and CDR2 SYDVKM. The CDR3 sequence: CASSRPLAGGTNNEQFF. The CDR3 nucleotides read TGTGCCAGCAGTAGACCCCTAGCGGGAGGAACCAACAATGAGCAGTTCTTC.